The rows below give T cell receptor beta chains drawn from one sample of a study of blood T cell repertoires in COVID-19. Produced via immunoSEQ multiplex PCR; TCRdb's table is partial and in-frame only. Of around 140,000 clones in the sample, around nine tenths were seen once. The sample taken for sequencing was peripheral blood. The receptor set was obtained from a human donor in a cohort sampled during active COVID-19. CDR3s include the opening cysteine and the closing phenylalanine or tryptophan. D genes are given only for firm matches. Size tells how often a clone was seen (once, few, many) or the class of an expanded clone, and some rows leave it out.

TRBV28	TRBD1	-	TRBJ2-2	CATFLDRAPGELFF	TGTGCCACCTTCCTTGACAGGGCTCCCGGGGAGCTGTTTTTT
TRBV24-1	-	once	TRBJ2-1	CATSDSVGRQTYNEQFF	TGTGCCACCAGTGATTCAGTGGGCAGGCAGACCTACAATGAGCAGTTCTTC
TRBV18	TRBD1	-	TRBJ1-2	CASSPGQGSVYGYTF	TGTGCCAGCTCACCGGGACAGGGGAGTGTCTATGGCTACACCTTC
TRBV7-2	-	-	TRBJ2-6	CASSPSLGVGANVLTF	TGTGCCAGCAGCCCTTCTCTCGGGGTGGGGGCCAACGTCCTGACTTTC
TRBV7-2	-	-	TRBJ1-4	CASSSVGRVPNEKLFF	TGTGCCAGCAGCTCAGTCGGCAGGGTCCCTAATGAAAAACTGTTTTTT
TRBV6-4	TRBD1	-	TRBJ2-2	CASRKTGGSDGELFF	TGTGCCAGCAGGAAGACAGGGGGCAGCGACGGGGAGCTGTTTTTT
TRBV7-9	TRBD1	-	TRBJ2-1	CASRPKDRGSGNEQFF	TGTGCCAGCAGACCTAAGGACAGGGGAAGCGGCAATGAGCAGTTCTTC
TRBV4-2	TRBD1	few	TRBJ1-6	CASSQDGQGGFSPLHF	TGTGCCAGCAGCCAAGATGGACAGGGGGGGTTTTCACCCCTCCACTTT
TRBV11-2	-	-	TRBJ2-3	CASSLAGHYLTDTQYF	TGTGCCAGCAGCTTAGCGGGACACTACCTCACAGATACGCAGTATTTT
TRBV21-1	-	-	TRBJ1-6	CASSKVRDYNSPLHF	TGTGCCAGCAGCAAAGTACGGGATTATAATTCACCCCTCCACTTT
TRBV18	-	-	TRBJ1-2	CASSSGLANYGYTF	TGTGCCAGCTCGTCAGGTTTAGCTAACTATGGCTACACCTTC
TRBV9	TRBD1	-	TRBJ2-7	CASSVEEGGSPYEQYF	TGTGCCAGCAGCGTAGAGGAAGGGGGCTCCCCCTACGAGCAGTACTTC
TRBV19	-	-	TRBJ2-1	CASSIQGSSYNEQFF	TGTGCCAGTAGTATACAGGGGAGCTCCTACAATGAGCAGTTCTTC
TRBV5-1	-	-	TRBJ2-1	CASRPPGTHSYNEQFF	TGCGCCAGCAGGCCCCCCGGGACACACTCCTACAATGAGCAGTTCTTC
TRBV5-1	-	few	TRBJ1-3	CASRQDSSGNTIYF	TGCGCCAGCAGACAGGACAGCTCTGGAAACACCATATATTTT
TRBV27	TRBD1	-	TRBJ2-1	CASSFGTGETYNEQFF	TGTGCCAGCAGTTTCGGGACAGGGGAAACCTACAATGAGCAGTTCTTC
TRBV5-1	-	-	TRBJ1-1	CASSWGPGGTEAFF	TGCGCCAGCAGCTGGGGGCCGGGGGGCACTGAAGCTTTCTTT
TRBV12-5	TRBD1	-	TRBJ1-1	CASGLATGPGDTEAFF	TGTGCTAGTGGCTTGGCGACAGGGCCCGGGGACACTGAAGCTTTCTTT
TRBV10-3	TRBD1	-	TRBJ1-1	CAISTETGRSTEAFF	TGTGCCATCAGTACTGAGACAGGGAGGAGCACTGAAGCTTTCTTT
TRBV3-1/TRBV3-2	TRBD2	once	TRBJ2-3	CASSLTYDLAGEPTDTQYF	TGTGCCAGCAGCCTCACGTACGATTTAGCGGGGGAACCCACAGATACGCAGTATTTT
TRBV2	TRBD1	-	TRBJ2-7	CASGRDRGYEQYF	TGTGCCAGTGGACGGGACAGGGGCTACGAGCAGTACTTC
TRBV15	TRBD1	-	TRBJ2-7	CATSRGQGAPEQYF	TGTGCCACCAGCAGAGGTCAGGGGGCCCCCGAGCAGTACTTC
TRBV2	TRBD2	-	TRBJ2-1	CASRETGLAGGNEQFF	TGTGCCAGCAGGGAGACGGGACTAGCGGGGGGGAATGAGCAGTTCTTC